Below are 23 T cell receptor beta chains sequenced from a single sample in a study of blood T cell repertoires in COVID-19. Assay used: immunoSEQ multiplex PCR; TCRdb lists only in-frame clones, some missing. The sample lists 100,000 to 150,000 clones, approximately 88% occurring once. Sequenced: peripheral blood. The receptors shown here come from a man aged 50 to 59 with acute or convalescent COVID-19.

This chain links TRBV7-2 with TRBJ2-5; 12 nucleotides agree with TRBD2. Unmatched junction bases numbered 4, after V lost 4 bases and J lost 4 bases. Germline V gives CDR1 SGHTA, CDR2 FQGNSA. CDR3 length: 15 amino acids. This CDR3 is CASSSSGRVGETQYF. In DNA, the CDR3 is TGTGCCAGCAGCTCTAGCGGGAGGGTTGGAGAGACCCAGTACTTC.

The chain joins TRBV7-2 to TRBJ2-7; maybe TRBD1 (5 bases). This CDR3 is built from 14 residues. Germline loops: CDR1 SGHTA, CDR2 FQGNSA. Trimming took 3 bases from V and 0 from J, leaving 9 bases between them. The CDR3 loop reads CASSFGQGSYEQYF. For the CDR3, the DNA is TGTGCCAGCAGCTTCGGGCAGGGCTCCTACGAGCAGTACTTC.

V usage is TRBV7-9 and J usage is TRBJ2-1; 13 bases map to TRBD2. With 3 bases clipped from V and 8 bases from J, the junction kept 13 bases outside the gene matches. Germline assignment: CDR1 SEHNR and CDR2 FQNEAQ (reference sequence). The CDR3 covers 18 residues. The CDR3 nucleotides read TGTGCCAGCAGCTTCCTACTCCAACTAGCGGGAGGGCCGCATGAGCAGTTCTTC. This translates into CASSFLLQLAGGPHEQFF.

There are a few counts of this clone. The chain employs TRBV7-9 and TRBJ2-7, with 7 bases fitting TRBD1. The germline V gene has CDR1 SEHNR and CDR2 FQNEAQ (reference sequence). Trimming cost V 5 bases and J 2 bases; bases outside gene matches: 6. CDR3 length: 14 amino acids. This CDR3 is CASSKGDRAYEQYF. The CDR3 region has the DNA TGTGCCAGCAGCAAGGGGGACAGAGCCTACGAGCAGTACTTC.

This clone was observed a few times. This chain connects TRBV13 to TRBJ2-7, with TRBD2 as a possible D gene (6 bases). CDR1 is PRHDT and CDR2 is FYEKMQ in the germline V gene (reference sequence). With 4 bases removed from V and 6 bases from J, the gap between germline ends came to 25 bases. CDR3 length equals 17 residues. CDR3: CASSSYREKAQFPEQYF. The CDR3 coding sequence is TGTGCCAGCAGCTCCTACCGGGAGAAGGCACAGTTCCCCGAGCAGTACTTC. Complete variable domain (other parts from reference TRBV13 and TRBJ2-7): AAGVIQSPRHLIKEKRETATLKCYPIPRHDTVYWYQQGPGQDPQFLISFYEKMQSDKGSIPDRFSAQQFSDYHSELNMSSLELGDSALYFCASSSYREKAQFPEQYFGPGTRLTVT.

The chain combines TRBV11-3 with TRBJ2-1; possible D gene TRBD2, 5 bases. CDR3 length equals 14 residues. Trimming stripped 1 base from V and 3 bases from J, with 7 bases between. CDR1 and CDR2 (germline): SGHNT, YENEEA. Here the CDR3 reads CASSLAGVYNEQFF. For the CDR3, the DNA is TGTGCCAGCAGCTTAGCCGGGGTCTACAATGAGCAGTTCTTC.

J is TRBJ1-2 and V is TRBV6-5; TRBD1 is a possible D gene (6 bases). The CDR3 totals 13 residues. The germline CDR1 and CDR2 sequences are MNHEY and SVGAGI. The V gene lost 8 bases and the J gene lost 7 bases, with 17 bases spanning the gap. CDR3 in DNA: TGTGCCAGCCGTATGGGGGGGGCGGCTGGCTACACCTTC. Encoded protein: CASRMGGAAGYTF.

This clone came up once. V and J are TRBV6-1 and TRBJ2-7; 13 bases align to TRBD2. Germline trimming cut 4 bases from V and 3 bases from J; bases unmatched to any gene: 6. The CDR3 covers 16 residues. Germline V lookup: CDR1 MNHNS, CDR2 SASEGT. This chain's CDR3 is CASSGGTSGAHYEQYF. Here the CDR3 DNA reads TGTGCCAGCAGTGGAGGGACTAGCGGGGCCCACTACGAGCAGTACTTC.

The chain joins TRBV27 to TRBJ1-5; tentatively, D is TRBD1 (6 bases). Germline CDR1 is MNHEY and CDR2 is SMNVEV (reference sequence). This CDR3 region has 15 residues. Trimming took 5 bases from V and 2 from J, leaving 13 bases between them. CDR3 protein: CASSRQADGNQPQHF. CDR3 DNA sequence: TGTGCCAGCAGTAGACAGGCGGATGGCAATCAGCCCCAGCATTTT.

Here the CDR3 DNA reads TGTGCCAGCAGCTTTGGTAGCGGGTACGAGCAGTACTTC. It specifies CASSFGSGYEQYF. V usage is TRBV7-2 and J usage is TRBJ2-7; the match to TRBD2 covers 7 bases. CDR3 length: 13 amino acids. Losses at the gene ends were 3 bases for V and 4 bases for J; bases not matched to a gene: 3. From germline, CDR1 is SGHTA and CDR2 FQGNSA.

In this sample, this clone turned up a few times. V and J are TRBV27 and TRBJ2-7, with TRBD2 identical over 10 bases. Germline-derived CDR1 and CDR2 are MNHEY and SMNVEV (reference sequence). The CDR3 consists of 14 residues. V lost 8 bases to trimming and J lost 3 bases; unmatched junction nucleotides: 7. CDR3: CASALSSGSYEQYF. As DNA, the CDR3 is TGTGCCAGCGCCCTCTCTAGCGGGAGCTACGAGCAGTACTTC.

This sequence joins TRBV5-1 and TRBJ2-5; D may be TRBD2 (6 bases). V gave up 4 bases and J gave up 0 bases, with 16 bases separating them. The CDR3 spans 16 residues. Looked up from germline, CDR1 is SGHRS and CDR2 is YFSETQ. CDR3 protein: CASSRAPGGNQETQYF. Here the CDR3 DNA reads TGCGCCAGCAGCCGGGCCCCCGGCGGGAACCAAGAGACCCAGTACTTC. The full variable domain, in which reference TRBV5-1 and TRBJ2-5 provide the parts outside the CDR3, is KAGVTQTPRYLIKTRGQQVTLSCSPISGHRSVSWYQQTPGQGLQFLFEYFSETQRNKGNFPGRFSGRQFSNSRSEMNVSTLELGDSALYLCASSRAPGGNQETQYFGPGTRLLVL.

The genes are TRBV7-9 and TRBJ2-7, with D possibly matching TRBD2 (6 bases). This CDR3 contains 17 residues. The germline V and J ends were trimmed by 0 bases and 5 bases, with 20 bases remaining between them. Germline assignment: CDR1 SEHNR and CDR2 FQNEAQ (reference sequence). CDR3 region: CASSLARAEGGRHEQYF. The CDR3 DNA sequence: TGTGCCAGCAGCTTAGCCCGAGCGGAAGGAGGGAGGCACGAGCAGTACTTC.

The V and J genes are TRBV24-1 and TRBJ2-7; 7 bases agree with TRBD1. V shed 4 bases, J shed 2 bases, and the junction held 7 bases outside the gene matches. The V gene's germline CDR1 is KGHDR and CDR2 SFDVKD. The CDR3 runs 15 residues. CDR3 sequence: CATSDPTGIPYEQYF. DNA for the CDR3: TGTGCCACCAGTGACCCGACAGGGATTCCCTACGAGCAGTACTTC.

The chain couples TRBV7-9 to TRBJ2-7, with 13 positions matching TRBD2. The germline V gene encodes CDR1 SEHNR and CDR2 FQNEAQ (reference sequence). The CDR3 length is 15 residues. V dropped 5 bases and J dropped 4; count of bases not matched to a gene: 5. The CDR3 nucleotides are TGTGCCAGCAGCCCCCGGACTAGCGGGAGTTACGAGCAGTACTTC. Protein sequence: CASSPRTSGSYEQYF.

The V and J genes are TRBV6-4 and TRBJ2-1; TRBD2 matches at 11 bases. Germline CDR1 is MRHNA and CDR2 is SNTAGT. After removal of 4 bases from V and 4 bases from J, the junction contained 6 bases not matched to a gene. The CDR3 is 16 residues long. CDR3 protein: CASSATGLAEYNEQFF. The DNA of the CDR3 is TGTGCCAGCAGTGCAACGGGACTAGCGGAGTACAATGAGCAGTTCTTC.

This sequence joins TRBV18 and TRBJ2-1; 16 positions match TRBD2. Germline assignment: CDR1 KGHSH and CDR2 LQKENI. The CDR3 runs 18 residues. The trim removed 2 bases at V and 6 bases at J, leaving 7 bases unmatched. The chain's CDR3 is CASSPAPGTSGRANEQFF. As DNA, the CDR3 is TGTGCCAGCTCACCAGCCCCGGGGACTAGCGGGAGGGCCAATGAGCAGTTCTTC. The complete variable domain, with remaining parts taken from reference TRBV18 and TRBJ2-1, reads NAGVMQNPRHLVRRRGQEARLRCSPMKGHSHVYWYRQLPEEGLKFMVYLQKENIIDESGMPKERFSAEFPKEGPSILRIQQVVRGDSAAYFCASSPAPGTSGRANEQFFGPGTRLTVL.

The J gene is TRBJ1-1, the V gene TRBV19, with a possible D match to TRBD1 (6 bases). CDR3 length: 16 amino acids. Germline assignment: CDR1 LNHDA and CDR2 SQIVND (reference sequence). V lost 3 bases and J lost 0, with 14 bases in between. The CDR3 DNA reads TGTGCCAGTAGTATCCCAGGGGCGGGAGTGAACACTGAAGCTTTCTTT. Translating it yields CASSIPGAGVNTEAFF.

The V and J genes are TRBV10-3 and TRBJ2-3, with a weak D call TRBD2 (5 bases). V gave up 0 bases and J gave up 1 base, with 17 bases separating them. This CDR3 has 18 residues. CDR1 is ENHRY, CDR2 SYGVKD, per germline. CDR3 bases: TGTGCCATCAGTGAGTCTGGGTTTGAGGGATGGGGCACAGATACGCAGTATTTT. Protein product: CAISESGFEGWGTDTQYF.

In its sample, this clone was seen once. The V call is TRBV5-1, the J call TRBJ1-4; D is unresolved. The CDR3 is 12 amino acids. Deletions cut 0 bases from V and 8 bases from J, with 5 bases between. Germline values: CDR1 SGHRS, CDR2 YFSETQ. CDR3 region: CASSLEPEKLFF. Written as DNA, the CDR3 is TGCGCCAGCAGCTTGGAGCCCGAAAAACTGTTTTTT. Full variable domain (rest looked up from reference TRBV5-1 and TRBJ1-4): KAGVTQTPRYLIKTRGQQVTLSCSPISGHRSVSWYQQTPGQGLQFLFEYFSETQRNKGNFPGRFSGRQFSNSRSEMNVSTLELGDSALYLCASSLEPEKLFFGSGTQLSVL.

The chain joins TRBV4-1 to TRBJ2-7; 7 bases line up with TRBD2. The V and J ends lost 0 bases and 3 bases, in that order; junction bases with no gene match: 11. The length of the CDR3 is 17 residues. Germline assignment: CDR1 MGHRA and CDR2 YSYEKL. The CDR3 is CASSQDRKRDGFYEQYF. The CDR3 DNA reads TGCGCCAGCAGCCAAGATCGTAAGCGGGATGGGTTCTACGAGCAGTACTTC.

The genes are TRBV4-1 and TRBJ1-3, with D perhaps matching TRBD1 (5 bases). CDR3 size: 17 residues. CDR1 is MGHRA, CDR2 YSYEKL, per germline. V was cut by 4 bases and J by 4 bases, with 20 bases left in between. The CDR3 nucleotides are TGCGCCAGCAGCCGGGGGGAAGGTCCGCTTTGGGGAAACACCATATATTTT. Its translation is CASSRGEGPLWGNTIYF.

The V call is TRBV3-1 (or the pseudogene TRBV3-2), the J call TRBJ2-3, with 7 bases identical to TRBD2. The CDR3 covers 14 residues. The germline gives CDR1 LGHDT, CDR2 YNNKEL (reference sequence). V shed 4 bases, J shed 3 bases, and the junction held 4 bases outside the gene matches. The CDR3: CASSPSGGTDTQYF. Written as DNA, the CDR3 is TGTGCCAGCAGCCCGTCCGGGGGGACAGATACGCAGTATTTT.